The 5 T cell receptor beta chains given below trace back to one sample, sequenced in a study of CD4 T cells in relation to SARS-CoV-2 and coronaviruses. Sequenced by immunoSEQ multiplex PCR; TCRdb stores in-frame clones only, minus some. The sample contains approximately 12,000 clones, around 73% of which appear only once. Their recognized antigens are unknown. Before the COVID-19 pandemic, during about 2011-2019, CD4+ T cells were taken from unexposed donors. The cells were cultured for approximately ten days before CD4+ T cells were isolated. Source material: CD4+ T cells from PBMCs, cultured in vitro. These receptors came from a human donor in good health.

The chain recombines TRBV7-3 with TRBJ2-2, with D possibly TRBD2 on 6 matching bases. The germline V gene has CDR1 SGHTA and CDR2 FQGTGA. This CDR3 spans 13 amino acids. Trimming took 5 bases from V and 11 from J, leaving 15 bases between them. The CDR3 protein is CASSPGLSPELFF. The CDR3, as DNA: TGTGCCAGCAGCCCGGGACTCTCCCCTGAGCTGTTTTTT.

CDR3 region: CASSSTGGDTDTQYF. The CDR3 nucleotides read TGTGCCAGCAGCTCCACAGGGGGGGACACAGATACGCAGTATTTT. The chain links TRBV7-8 to TRBJ2-3; TRBD1 is a possible D gene (8 bases). Deletions cut 4 bases from V and 2 bases from J, with 13 bases between. CDR1 and CDR2 (germline): SGHVS, FQNEAQ. This CDR3 is 15 amino acids long.

This clone has just a few counts. The chain joins TRBV7-9 to TRBJ2-7, with 7 bases lining up with TRBD2. CDR1 SEHNR and CDR2 FQNEAQ come from the germline V gene (reference sequence). The J segment lost 9 bases and the V segment lost 4 bases, leaving 6 bases of the junction unmatched. CDR3 size: 12 residues. The CDR3 spells CASSSSGGGQYF. CDR3 sequence (DNA): TGTGCCAGCAGCTCATCGGGGGGTGGGCAGTACTTC.

This clone was detected once. The chain couples TRBV11-2 to TRBJ2-2, with D unclear. Germline-derived CDR1 and CDR2 are SGHAT and FQNNGV. CDR3 length: 13 residues. With 7 bases removed from V and 4 bases from J, the gap between germline ends came to 10 bases. The CDR3: CASTPFFTGELFF. The CDR3, as DNA: TGTGCCAGCACCCCGTTCTTCACCGGGGAGCTGTTTTTT.

This clone was found a few times. The chain is built from TRBV7-2 and TRBJ1-5; no clear D gene. Deletions cut 1 base from V and 7 bases from J, with 8 bases between. Germline assignment: CDR1 SGHTA and CDR2 FQGNSA. This CDR3 has 13 residues. CDR3 nucleotides: TGTGCCAGCAGCTTAGGTCAAGGCCAGCCCCAGCATTTT. Translated, it gives CASSLGQGQPQHF.